The 29 T cell receptor beta chains given below trace back to one sample, sequenced in a study of shared clonotypes between healthy human individuals. Produced via immunoSEQ multiplex PCR; TCRdb's table is partial and in-frame only. The sample includes about 1 million clones, around 78% of them seen just once. Material for sequencing was memory CD4+ T cells from PBMCs. The subset is: CD45RA-negative fraction. These receptors were collected from a man aged 18 to 30 in good health. Some clones in this sample may be carry-over from other donors' samples.

This sequence joins TRBV4-1 and TRBJ1-3; D gene unclear. The germline V gene encodes CDR1 MGHRA and CDR2 YSYEKL. The germline V and J ends were trimmed by 4 bases and 0 bases, with 13 bases remaining between them. The CDR3 is made up of 16 amino acids. CDR3 sequence (DNA): TGCGCCAGCAGCCCGGATCGGTTATTCTCTGGAAACACCATATATTTT. As protein: CASSPDRLFSGNTIYF.

This chain links TRBV7-3 with TRBJ1-1; TRBD1 matches 7 bases. The CDR3 is 13 amino acids. Germline-derived CDR1 and CDR2 are SGHTA and FQGTGA. The ends lost 4 bases at V and 5 bases at J; junction bases unmatched: 4. The CDR3 loop reads CASSYDRETEAFF. In DNA, the CDR3 is TGTGCCAGCAGCTACGACAGGGAAACTGAAGCTTTCTTT.

This chain links TRBV2 with TRBJ2-1; D not certain. Germline-derived CDR1 and CDR2 are SNHLY and FYNNEI. The CDR3 sequence is 17 residues long. Trimming removed 7 bases at V and 5 bases at J, with 24 bases between. DNA of the CDR3: TGTGCCAGCACCTCCTCCATCGGACGTGCAGGCCACAATGAGCAGTTCTTC. Translated, it gives CASTSSIGRAGHNEQFF.

This clone has more than one count but fewer than ten. The chain employs TRBV7-9 and TRBJ2-3, with TRBD2 identical over 8 bases. With 5 bases clipped from V and 0 bases from J, the junction kept 13 bases outside the gene matches. The CDR3 spans 18 residues. Germline V gives CDR1 SEHNR, CDR2 FQNEAQ (reference sequence). The CDR3 coding sequence is TGTGCCAGCAGCCCCCTCCTTGGCTTAGCGGGAAGCACAGATACGCAGTATTTT. Translation gives CASSPLLGLAGSTDTQYF.

The J gene is TRBJ2-1, the V gene TRBV9; D is unclear. The CDR3 loop spans 15 amino acids. Germline CDR1 and CDR2: SGDLS and YYNGEE. With 0 bases removed from V and 0 bases from J, the gap between germline ends came to 7 bases. The chain's CDR3 is CASSVEVGSYNEQFF. As DNA, the CDR3 is TGTGCCAGCAGCGTAGAGGTCGGCTCCTACAATGAGCAGTTCTTC.

The genes are TRBV11-2 and TRBJ1-1; D is unclear. V was pared by 4 bases and J by 6 bases, with 15 bases between. CDR1 is SGHAT and CDR2 is FQNNGV in the germline V gene. The length of the CDR3 is 14 residues. The DNA for the CDR3 is TGTGCCAGCAGCTCCCGGGTCGGTAGGGCTGAAGCTTTCTTT. Amino acids: CASSSRVGRAEAFF.

This clone was recorded a few times. V gene TRBV7-2 combines with J gene TRBJ1-5; D gene uncertain. V was pared by 4 bases and J by 6 bases, with 7 bases between. Germline V gene data show CDR1 as SGHTA and CDR2 as FQGNSA. CDR3 length equals 12 residues. CDR3 in amino acids: CASSYATQPQHF. The CDR3 nucleotides are TGTGCCAGCAGCTACGCGACTCAGCCCCAGCATTTT.

The J gene is TRBJ1-3, the V gene TRBV7-8, with D possibly being TRBD1 (6 bases). The germline CDR1 and CDR2 sequences are SGHVS and FQNEAQ. The CDR3 runs to 15 residues. V lost 5 bases, J lost 2 bases, and 13 bases lay in between. CDR3 nucleotides: TGTGCCAGCAGCAACGGCGGGACAACTGGAAACACCATATATTTT. Translating it yields CASSNGGTTGNTIYF. Full variable domain (remainder filled in from reference TRBV7-8 and TRBJ1-3): GAGVSQSPRYKVAKRGQDVALRCDPISGHVSLFWYQQALGQGPEFLTYFQNEAQLDKSGLPSDRFFAERPEGSVSTLKIQRTQQEDSAVYLCASSNGGTTGNTIYFGEGSWLTVV.

V gene TRBV28 combines with J gene TRBJ2-7; 12 bases are shared with TRBD2. After removal of 8 bases from V and 4 bases from J, the junction contained 6 bases not matched to a gene. CDR3 length: 14 residues. The germline gives CDR1 MDHEN, CDR2 SYDVKM. CDR3 in amino acids: CASGPSGRAYEQYF. DNA of the CDR3: TGTGCCAGCGGCCCTAGCGGGAGGGCGTACGAGCAGTACTTC.

J is TRBJ1-2 and V is TRBV5-1, with no clear D. The CDR3 contains 14 residues. V lost 0 bases, J lost 2 bases, and 8 bases lay in between. Germline V gives CDR1 SGHRS, CDR2 YFSETQ. CDR3 sequence reads: CASSLETTNYGYTF. The CDR3 DNA sequence: TGCGCCAGCAGCTTGGAAACGACCAACTATGGCTACACCTTC.

The V gene is TRBV6-5, the J gene TRBJ2-3; 9 nucleotides match TRBD1. V lost 6 bases to trimming and J lost 3 bases; unmatched junction nucleotides: 4. Germline V gene data show CDR1 as MNHEY and CDR2 as SVGAGI. This CDR3 has 14 residues. The CDR3, as DNA: TGTGCCAGCAGATGGGACAGGGAAACAGATACGCAGTATTTT. Protein sequence: CASRWDRETDTQYF.

This clone was counted many times. The chain uses TRBV2 and TRBJ1-5; D may be TRBD1 (5 bases). Germline CDR1 reads SNHLY; CDR2 reads FYNNEI. The ends were cut back, 1 base at V and 5 bases at J, with 15 bases in the middle. This CDR3 comprises 16 residues. The CDR3 spells CASSEVPGKVYQPQHF. In nucleotides, the CDR3 is TGTGCCAGCAGTGAAGTTCCAGGGAAAGTGTATCAGCCCCAGCATTTT.

The genes are TRBV6-5 and TRBJ2-7; D perhaps matches TRBD2 (6 bases). The CDR3 is made up of 14 amino acids. Germline CDR1 and CDR2: MNHEY and SVGAGI. Trimming removed 2 bases at V and 4 bases at J, with 12 bases between. CDR3: CASSYAGLSYEQYF. As DNA, the CDR3 is TGTGCCAGCAGTTACGCGGGACTCTCATACGAGCAGTACTTC.

This sequence joins TRBV15 and TRBJ2-7; 7 bases are a match to TRBD1. This CDR3 has 16 residues. CDR1 is LNHNV, CDR2 YYDKDF, per germline (reference sequence). V lost 0 bases, J lost 4 bases, and 9 bases stayed unmatched. In DNA form, the CDR3 reads TGTGCCACCAGCAGAGATCGGAAAGGGGGCGCGTACGAGCAGTACTTC. Translation gives CATSRDRKGGAYEQYF. The variable domain in full, completed from reference TRBV15 and TRBJ2-7, reads DAMVIQNPRYQVTQFGKPVTLSCSQTLNHNVMYWYQQKSSQAPKLLFHYYDKDFNNEADTPDNFQSRRPNTSFCFLDIRSPGLGDTAMYLCATSRDRKGGAYEQYFGPGTRLTVT.

This rearrangement joins TRBV2 to TRBJ2-7; unclear D gene. The germline CDR1 and CDR2 sequences are SNHLY and FYNNEI. Trimming removed 8 bases from V and 5 bases from J, with 25 bases in between. This CDR3 contains 16 residues. CDR3 loop: CASGPGRSRPYHEQYF. DNA for the CDR3: TGTGCCAGCGGACCCGGAAGGAGCCGGCCATACCACGAGCAGTACTTC.

The rearrangement joins TRBV18 to TRBJ1-1, with 8 positions matching TRBD1. V lost 2 bases to trimming and J lost 5 bases; unmatched junction nucleotides: 10. This CDR3 spans 16 amino acids. Looked up from germline, CDR1 is KGHSH and CDR2 is LQKENI. The CDR3 nucleotides are TGTGCCAGCTCACCAGGGCAGGGGGCGAGGAAAACTGAAGCTTTCTTT. Amino acids: CASSPGQGARKTEAFF.

The chain links TRBV5-4 to TRBJ2-7, with 11 bases identical to TRBD2. This CDR3 has 15 residues. With 4 bases clipped from V and 7 bases from J, the junction kept 10 bases outside the gene matches. CDR1 is SGHNT, CDR2 YYREEE, per germline (reference sequence). CDR3 in DNA: TGTGCCAGCAGCCCCGGGACTAGCGGCGAAGGGGAGCAGTACTTC. This translates into CASSPGTSGEGEQYF.

The chain uses TRBV28 and TRBJ1-2, with D unclear. The V end was cut by 6 bases, the J end by 5 bases, with 7 bases between. Germline V lookup: CDR1 MDHEN, CDR2 SYDVKM. The CDR3 covers 11 residues. The chain's CDR3 is CASSSLYGYTF. CDR3 coding DNA: TGTGCCAGCAGCAGTCTTTATGGCTACACCTTC.

This rearrangement joins TRBV18 to TRBJ1-5; D unclear. Germline CDR1 reads KGHSH; CDR2 reads LQKENI. The CDR3 has 13 amino acids. Trimming left V 3 bases short and J 9 bases short, with 12 bases between. The chain's CDR3 is CASSPSREGPQHF. The CDR3 region has the DNA TGTGCCAGCTCACCGAGTCGCGAGGGGCCCCAGCATTTT.

J is TRBJ1-2 and V is TRBV28; D might be TRBD1 (6 bases). The V end lost 5 bases, the J end lost 3 bases, and 16 bases lay between the germline ends. The CDR3 contains 15 residues. CDR1 and CDR2 (germline): MDHEN, SYDVKM. CDR3 sequence reads: CASSDGTRDYYGYTF. CDR3 sequence (DNA): TGTGCCAGCAGTGATGGGACAAGAGATTACTATGGCTACACCTTC.

The CDR3 region is CAIGIRTLINEQFF. CDR3 DNA: TGTGCCATCGGGATTCGGACCCTAATCAATGAGCAGTTCTTC. The rearrangement joins TRBV10-3 to TRBJ2-1, with D unresolved. Germline CDR1 reads ENHRY; CDR2 reads SYGVKD. This CDR3 is 14 amino acids long. Trimming stripped 8 bases from V and 6 bases from J, with 17 bases between.

The gene calls are TRBV18 and TRBJ2-4, with 8 nucleotides matching TRBD1. The V segment lost 3 bases and the J segment 1 base; nucleotides outside the gene matches: 5. The CDR3 runs to 16 residues. Germline V gives CDR1 KGHSH, CDR2 LQKENI. This chain's CDR3 is CASSPGTGGAKNIQYF. The CDR3 DNA sequence: TGTGCCAGCTCACCCGGGACAGGCGGCGCCAAAAACATTCAGTACTTC.

The chain combines TRBV27 with TRBJ1-1; TRBD1 might be the D (6 bases). Germline V gives CDR1 MNHEY, CDR2 SMNVEV (reference sequence). The CDR3 consists of 12 residues. Trimming stripped 6 bases from V and 7 bases from J, with 12 bases between. Written as DNA, the CDR3 is TGTGCCAGCAGCCGTACAGGGATTGAAGCTTTCTTT. It translates to CASSRTGIEAFF.

This sequence joins TRBV6-5 and TRBJ2-7; a weak D match, TRBD1 (5 bases). V lost 7 bases to trimming and J lost 5 bases, with 21 bases between them. Looked up from germline, CDR1 is MNHEY and CDR2 is SVGAGI. This CDR3 has 15 amino acids. The CDR3 DNA reads as TGTGCCAGCACCCAACATGATGGCAGGGTCAACGAGCAGTACTTC. Translating gives CASTQHDGRVNEQYF.

This clone has more than one count but fewer than ten. The chain couples TRBV30 to TRBJ1-3; tentatively, D is TRBD1 (5 bases). The CDR3 runs 15 residues. CDR1 is GTSNPN and CDR2 is SVGIG in the germline V gene (reference sequence). V lost 2 bases to trimming and J lost 4 bases, with 15 bases between them. This CDR3 reads CAWSHRGGSGNTIYF. The CDR3 bases are TGTGCCTGGAGTCACCGCGGGGGTTCGGGAAACACCATATATTTT.

The chain joins TRBV4-2 to TRBJ2-5, with unresolved D. V lost 1 base and J 4 bases, leaving 10 bases between the germline ends. The CDR3 contains 14 residues. Germline V gives CDR1 LGHNA, CDR2 YNFKEQ. The CDR3 sequence: CASSQVGDPETQYF. As DNA, the CDR3 is TGTGCCAGCAGCCAAGTTGGGGATCCAGAGACCCAGTACTTC.

V and J are TRBV10-1 and TRBJ2-1; D possibly uses TRBD1 or TRBD2 (5 bases each). The CDR3 has 12 amino acids. With 3 bases removed from V and 10 bases from J, the gap between germline ends came to 10 bases. CDR1 is WNHNN, CDR2 SYGVQD, per germline (reference sequence). The CDR3 DNA reads TGCGCCAGCAGTGACCCAGGGAGCGAGCAGTTCTTC. Residues: CASSDPGSEQFF.

This clone appeared a few times. This chain uses TRBV28 with TRBJ1-1; 9 bases are a match to TRBD1. The CDR3 is 14 amino acids. Losses at the gene ends were 3 bases for V and 8 bases for J; bases not matched to a gene: 7. Germline CDR1 is MDHEN and CDR2 is SYDVKM. CDR3 loop: CASSFLQGAMEAFF. CDR3 coding DNA: TGTGCCAGCAGTTTCCTACAGGGGGCGATGGAAGCTTTCTTT.

This clone was counted a single time. The rearrangement joins TRBV6-4 to TRBJ2-1; a possible D gene is TRBD1 (6 bases). The CDR3 is 17 amino acids. Germline lookup yields CDR1 MRHNA and CDR2 SNTAGT. Trimming left V 4 bases short and J 2 bases short, with 18 bases between. The CDR3: CASSGGPTGTTYNEQFF. CDR3 bases: TGTGCCAGCAGTGGGGGGCCAACAGGGACCACCTACAATGAGCAGTTCTTC.